The TCR beta chain described here comes from a study of shared clonotypes between healthy human individuals. Study results and caveats: What naive subsets generally showed was a larger estimated richness than memory subsets showed.

Data came from immunoSEQ multiplex PCR; TCRdb stores just in-frame clones and leaves some out. Among over 2 million clones, 95% were seen once, and the ten largest hold roughly 0.13%. Donors comprised healthy HIV-negative adults lacking recent acute infections or vaccinations. Points on this clone: The antigen remains undetermined.

This CDR3 is built from 16 residues. Germline-derived CDR1 and CDR2 are SGHRS and YFSETQ. The V end lost 0 bases, the J end lost 0 bases, and 10 bases lay between the germline ends. Sequencing input: naive CD4+ T cells sorted from blood. Subset noted: CD45RA+ positively selected. The V and J genes are TRBV5-1 and TRBJ1-3; D is possibly TRBD1 (5 bases). This TCR was recovered from a man younger than 30 in good health. DNA of the CDR3: TGCGCCAGCAGCTTGGGGACACCAAGCTCTGGAAACACCATATATTTT. This translates into CASSLGTPSSGNTIYF.